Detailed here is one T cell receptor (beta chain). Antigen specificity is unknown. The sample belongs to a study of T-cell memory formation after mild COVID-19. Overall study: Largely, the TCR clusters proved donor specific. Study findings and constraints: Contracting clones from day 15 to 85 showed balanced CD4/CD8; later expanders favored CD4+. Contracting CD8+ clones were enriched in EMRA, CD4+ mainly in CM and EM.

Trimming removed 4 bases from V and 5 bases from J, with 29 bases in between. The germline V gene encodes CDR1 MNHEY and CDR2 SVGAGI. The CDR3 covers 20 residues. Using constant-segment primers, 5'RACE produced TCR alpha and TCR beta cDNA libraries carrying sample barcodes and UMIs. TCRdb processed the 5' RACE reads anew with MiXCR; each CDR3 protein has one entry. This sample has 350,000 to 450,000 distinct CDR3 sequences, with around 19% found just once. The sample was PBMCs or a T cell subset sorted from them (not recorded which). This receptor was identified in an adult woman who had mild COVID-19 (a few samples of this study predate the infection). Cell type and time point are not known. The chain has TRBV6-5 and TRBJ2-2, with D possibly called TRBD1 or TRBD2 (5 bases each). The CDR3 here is CASSSIIQGWGARGTGELFF. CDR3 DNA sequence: TGTGCCAGCAGTTCAATTATCCAGGGTTGGGGCGCCCGGGGTACCGGGGAGCTGTTTTTT.